This T cell receptor (beta chain) was captured in a study of T cells in Graves' hyperthyroidism and ophthalmopathy. This clonotype has more than one count but fewer than ten. Patients aged 18 to 65 had newly diagnosed hyperthyroidism lasting under 2 months. V lost 4 bases, J lost 6 bases, and 20 bases lay in between. CDR1 is SGHTS, CDR2 YDEGEE, per germline. The CDR3 is 16 amino acids. It was RNA transcripts that yielded the amplified TCR beta CDR3 regions. In the first-round RT-PCR of the TCR CDR3, the HTBI primer set was used. Each CDR3 protein gets one entry after TCRdb re-called the multiplex PCR reads with MiXCR. The sample shows approximately 360,000 distinct CDR3 sequences, about 15% of them seen only once.

Sequenced material: blood. The rearrangement uses TRBV5-8 and TRBJ2-1; no firm D call. This TCR came from a woman in her late teens or twenties with Graves' hyperthyroidism that later progressed to Graves' ophthalmopathy. The CDR3 spells CASSPFLGIASNEQFF. The CDR3 coding sequence is TGTGCCAGCAGCCCATTTCTTGGGATTGCGAGCAATGAGCAGTTCTTC.